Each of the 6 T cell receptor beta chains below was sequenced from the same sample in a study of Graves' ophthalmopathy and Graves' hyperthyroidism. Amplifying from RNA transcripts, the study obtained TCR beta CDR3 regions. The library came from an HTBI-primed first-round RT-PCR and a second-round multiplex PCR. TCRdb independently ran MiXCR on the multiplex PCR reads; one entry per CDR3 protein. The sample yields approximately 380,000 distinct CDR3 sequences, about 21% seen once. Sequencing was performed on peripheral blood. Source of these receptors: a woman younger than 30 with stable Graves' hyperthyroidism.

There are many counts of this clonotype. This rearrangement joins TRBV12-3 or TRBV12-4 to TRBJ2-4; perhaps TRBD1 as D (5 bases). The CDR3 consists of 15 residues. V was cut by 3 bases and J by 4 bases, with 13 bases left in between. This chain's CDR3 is CASSFVGVAKNIQYF. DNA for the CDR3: TGTGCCAGCAGTTTCGTAGGGGTGGCAAAAAACATTCAGTACTTC.

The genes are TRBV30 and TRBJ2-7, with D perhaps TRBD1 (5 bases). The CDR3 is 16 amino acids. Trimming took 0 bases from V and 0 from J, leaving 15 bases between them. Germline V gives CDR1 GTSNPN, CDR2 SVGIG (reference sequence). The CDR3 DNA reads TGTGCCTGGAGTGTAAAGGGGCAGGGCTTCTCCTACGAGCAGTACTTC. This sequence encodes CAWSVKGQGFSYEQYF.

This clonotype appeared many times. CDR3 residues: CASSSWGANVLTF. The CDR3 region has the DNA TGTGCCAGCAGTTCTTGGGGGGCCAACGTCCTGACTTTC. V is TRBV6-2 or TRBV6-3 and J is TRBJ2-6; no reliable D call. The CDR3 is 13 amino acids. Per germline, CDR1 MNHEY and CDR2 SVGEGT. The V and J ends lost 4 bases and 4 bases respectively, with 5 bases between them.

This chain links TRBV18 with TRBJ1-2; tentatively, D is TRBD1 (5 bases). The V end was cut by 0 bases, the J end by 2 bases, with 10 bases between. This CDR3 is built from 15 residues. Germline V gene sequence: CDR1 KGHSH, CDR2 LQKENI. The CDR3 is CASSPPAGLNYGYTF. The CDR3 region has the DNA TGTGCCAGCTCACCACCGGCAGGGCTAAACTATGGCTACACCTTC.

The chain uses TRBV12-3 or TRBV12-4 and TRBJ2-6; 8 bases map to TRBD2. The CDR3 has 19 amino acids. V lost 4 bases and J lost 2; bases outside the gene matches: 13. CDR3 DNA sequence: TGTGCCAGCAGTTCCACGGGGGGGAGAGGGTATGCTGGGGCCAACGTCCTGACTTTC. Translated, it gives CASSSTGGRGYAGANVLTF.

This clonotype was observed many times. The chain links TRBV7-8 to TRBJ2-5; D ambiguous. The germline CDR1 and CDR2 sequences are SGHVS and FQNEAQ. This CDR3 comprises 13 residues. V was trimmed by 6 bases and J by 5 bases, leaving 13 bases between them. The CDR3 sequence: CASRKFAAETQYF. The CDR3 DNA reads TGTGCCAGCAGAAAATTCGCGGCGGAGACCCAGTACTTC. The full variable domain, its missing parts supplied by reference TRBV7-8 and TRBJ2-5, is GAGVSQSPRYKVAKRGQDVALRCDPISGHVSLFWYQQALGQGPEFLTYFQNEAQLDKSGLPSDRFFAERPEGSVSTLKIQRTQQEDSAVYLCASRKFAAETQYFGPGTRLLVL.